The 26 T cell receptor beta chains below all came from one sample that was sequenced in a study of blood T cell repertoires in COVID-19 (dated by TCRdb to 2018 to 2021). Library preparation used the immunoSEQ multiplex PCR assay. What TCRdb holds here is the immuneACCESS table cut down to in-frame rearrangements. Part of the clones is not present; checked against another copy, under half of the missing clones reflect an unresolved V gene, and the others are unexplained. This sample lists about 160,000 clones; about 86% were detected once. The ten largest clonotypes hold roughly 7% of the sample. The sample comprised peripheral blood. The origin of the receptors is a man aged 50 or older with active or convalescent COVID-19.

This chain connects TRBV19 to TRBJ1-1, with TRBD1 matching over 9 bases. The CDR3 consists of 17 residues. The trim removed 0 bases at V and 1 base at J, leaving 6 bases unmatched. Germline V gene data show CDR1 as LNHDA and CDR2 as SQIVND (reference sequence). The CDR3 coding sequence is TGTGCCAGTAGTATAGAAGGGACAGGGATGAGGAACACTGAAGCTTTCTTT. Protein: CASSIEGTGMRNTEAFF. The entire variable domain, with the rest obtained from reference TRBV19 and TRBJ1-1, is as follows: DGGITQSPKYLFRKEGQNVTLSCEQNLNHDAMYWYRQDPGQGLRLIYYSQIVNDFQKGDIAEGYSVSREKKESFPLTVTSAQKNPTAFYLCASSIEGTGMRNTEAFFGQGTRLTVV.

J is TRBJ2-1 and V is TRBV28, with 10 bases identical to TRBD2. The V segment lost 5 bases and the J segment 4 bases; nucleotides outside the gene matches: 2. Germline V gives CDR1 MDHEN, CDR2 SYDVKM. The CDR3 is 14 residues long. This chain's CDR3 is CASSGLAEYNEQFF. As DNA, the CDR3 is TGTGCCAGCAGTGGACTAGCGGAATACAATGAGCAGTTCTTC.

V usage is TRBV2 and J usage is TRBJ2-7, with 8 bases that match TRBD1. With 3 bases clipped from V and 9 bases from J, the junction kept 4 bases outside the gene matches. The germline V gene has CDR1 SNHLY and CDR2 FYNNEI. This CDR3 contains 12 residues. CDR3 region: CASSDRGLGQYF. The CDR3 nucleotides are TGTGCCAGCAGTGACAGGGGGCTTGGGCAGTACTTC.

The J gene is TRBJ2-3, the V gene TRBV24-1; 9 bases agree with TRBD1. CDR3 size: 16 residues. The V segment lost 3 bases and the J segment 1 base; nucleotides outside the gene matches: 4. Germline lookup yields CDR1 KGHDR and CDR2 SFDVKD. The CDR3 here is CATSDVGQGGTDTQYF. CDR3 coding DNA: TGTGCCACCAGTGATGTGGGACAGGGTGGCACAGATACGCAGTATTTT.

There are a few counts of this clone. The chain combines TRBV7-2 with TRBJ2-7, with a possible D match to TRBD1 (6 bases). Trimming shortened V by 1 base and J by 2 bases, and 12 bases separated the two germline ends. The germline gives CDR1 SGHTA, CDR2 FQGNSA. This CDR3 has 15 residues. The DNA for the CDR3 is TGTGCCAGCAGCTTAGTTGGTCAGGGGACCTACGAGCAGTACTTC. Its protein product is CASSLVGQGTYEQYF.

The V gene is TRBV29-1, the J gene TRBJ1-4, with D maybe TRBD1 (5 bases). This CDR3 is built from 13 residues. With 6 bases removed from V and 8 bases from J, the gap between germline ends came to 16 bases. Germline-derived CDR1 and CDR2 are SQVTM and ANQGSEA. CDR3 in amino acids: CSVAPGGREKLFF. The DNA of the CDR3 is TGCAGCGTAGCCCCGGGGGGGAGAGAAAAACTGTTTTTT.

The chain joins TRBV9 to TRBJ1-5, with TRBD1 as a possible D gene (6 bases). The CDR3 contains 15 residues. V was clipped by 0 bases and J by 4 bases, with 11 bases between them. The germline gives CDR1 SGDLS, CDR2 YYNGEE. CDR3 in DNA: TGTGCCAGCAGCGTAGCGACAGGAATGAATCAGCCCCAGCATTTT. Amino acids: CASSVATGMNQPQHF.

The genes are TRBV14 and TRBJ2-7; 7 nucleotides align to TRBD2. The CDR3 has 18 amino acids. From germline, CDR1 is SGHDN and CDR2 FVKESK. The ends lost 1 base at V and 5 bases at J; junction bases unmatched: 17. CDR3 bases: TGTGCCAGCAGCCAAGGGATTGGTTTGGCTAGCGGTATAGACGAGCAGTACTTC. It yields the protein CASSQGIGLASGIDEQYF.

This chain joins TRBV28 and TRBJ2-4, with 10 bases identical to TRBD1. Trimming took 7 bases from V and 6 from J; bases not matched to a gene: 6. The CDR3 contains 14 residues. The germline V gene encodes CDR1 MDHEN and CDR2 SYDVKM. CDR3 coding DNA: TGTGCCAGCACATCGACAGGGGGCGTAAACATTCAGTACTTC. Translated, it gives CASTSTGGVNIQYF.

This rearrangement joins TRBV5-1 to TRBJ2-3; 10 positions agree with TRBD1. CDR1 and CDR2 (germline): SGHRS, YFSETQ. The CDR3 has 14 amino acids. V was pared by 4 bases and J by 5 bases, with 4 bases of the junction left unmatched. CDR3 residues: CASSDGQGGDTQYF. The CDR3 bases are TGCGCCAGCAGCGACGGACAGGGGGGAGATACGCAGTATTTT.

The CDR3 bases are TGTGCCAGCATGGGTGACACTGTGCTTACGCAGTATTTT. The encoded protein is CASMGDTVLTQYF. This rearrangement joins TRBV9 to TRBJ2-3; D gene unclear. This CDR3 is 13 amino acids long. The V gene lost 6 bases and the J gene lost 8 bases, with 16 bases spanning the gap. Germline CDR1 SGDLS, CDR2 YYNGEE.

This CDR3 reads CATSDYDRGSNQPQHF. For the CDR3, the DNA is TGTGCCACCAGTGATTACGACAGGGGCAGCAATCAGCCCCAGCATTTT. The chain carries TRBV24-1 and TRBJ1-5, with TRBD1 matching over 8 bases. The CDR3 is 16 residues long. The V segment lost 2 bases and the J segment 1 base; nucleotides outside the gene matches: 3. Germline-derived CDR1 and CDR2 are KGHDR and SFDVKD.

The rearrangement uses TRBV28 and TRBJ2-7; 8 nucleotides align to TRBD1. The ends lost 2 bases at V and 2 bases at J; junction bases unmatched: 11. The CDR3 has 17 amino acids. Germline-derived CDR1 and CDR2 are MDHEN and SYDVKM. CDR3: CASSLNLVGQGTYEQYF. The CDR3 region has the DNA TGTGCCAGCAGTTTAAATCTTGTAGGACAGGGAACCTACGAGCAGTACTTC.

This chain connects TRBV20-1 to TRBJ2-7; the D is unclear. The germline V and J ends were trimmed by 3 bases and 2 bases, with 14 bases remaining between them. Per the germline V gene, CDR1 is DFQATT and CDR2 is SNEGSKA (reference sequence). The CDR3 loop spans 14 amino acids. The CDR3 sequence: CSASRQVSTYEQYF. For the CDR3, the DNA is TGCAGTGCTAGTCGGCAGGTGTCAACCTACGAGCAGTACTTC.

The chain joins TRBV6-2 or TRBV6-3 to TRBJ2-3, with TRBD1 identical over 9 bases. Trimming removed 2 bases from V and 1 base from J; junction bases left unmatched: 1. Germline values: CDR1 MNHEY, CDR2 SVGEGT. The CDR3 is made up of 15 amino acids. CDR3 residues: CASSYRDRGTDTQYF. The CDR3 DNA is TGTGCCAGCAGTTACCGGGACAGGGGCACAGATACGCAGTATTTT.

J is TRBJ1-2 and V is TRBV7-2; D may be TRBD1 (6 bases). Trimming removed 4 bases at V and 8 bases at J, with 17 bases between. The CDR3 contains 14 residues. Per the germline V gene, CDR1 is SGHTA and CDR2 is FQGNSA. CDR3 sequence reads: CASSYDPGAYGYTF. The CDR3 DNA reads TGTGCCAGCAGCTACGACCCAGGGGCTTACGGCTACACCTTC.

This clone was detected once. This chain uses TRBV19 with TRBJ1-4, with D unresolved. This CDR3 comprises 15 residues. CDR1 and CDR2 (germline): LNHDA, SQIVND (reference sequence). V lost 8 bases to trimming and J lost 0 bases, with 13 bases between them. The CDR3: CASVYSGATNEKLFF. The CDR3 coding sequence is TGTGCCAGTGTCTACAGCGGAGCAACTAATGAAAAACTGTTTTTT.

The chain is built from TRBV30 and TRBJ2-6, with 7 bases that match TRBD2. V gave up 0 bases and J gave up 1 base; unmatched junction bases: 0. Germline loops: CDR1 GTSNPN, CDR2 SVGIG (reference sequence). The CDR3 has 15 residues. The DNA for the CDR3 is TGTGCCTGGAGTGTCGGGGGGTCTGGGGCCAACGTCCTGACTTTC. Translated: CAWSVGGSGANVLTF. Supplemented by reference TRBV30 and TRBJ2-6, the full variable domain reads SQTIHQWPATLVQPVGSPLSLECTVEGTSNPNLYWYRQAAGRGLQLLFYSVGIGQISSEVPQNLSASRPQDRQFILSSKKLLLSDSGFYLCAWSVGGSGANVLTFGAGSRLTVL.

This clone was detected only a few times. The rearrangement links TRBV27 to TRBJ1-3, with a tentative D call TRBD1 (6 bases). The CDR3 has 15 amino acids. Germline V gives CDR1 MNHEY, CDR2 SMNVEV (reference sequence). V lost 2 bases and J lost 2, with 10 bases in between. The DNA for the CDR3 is TGTGCCAGCAGTTTACAACAGGGAACTGGAAACACCATATATTTT. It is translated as CASSLQQGTGNTIYF.

CDR3 DNA: TGTGCCAGCATCCGCGGGGATACAGATACGCAGTATTTT. This encodes CASIRGDTDTQYF. The V gene is TRBV2, the J gene TRBJ2-3; TRBD2 might be the D (6 bases). This CDR3 is built from 13 residues. CDR1 and CDR2 (germline): SNHLY, FYNNEI. The V gene lost 7 bases and the J gene lost 3 bases, with 11 bases spanning the gap.

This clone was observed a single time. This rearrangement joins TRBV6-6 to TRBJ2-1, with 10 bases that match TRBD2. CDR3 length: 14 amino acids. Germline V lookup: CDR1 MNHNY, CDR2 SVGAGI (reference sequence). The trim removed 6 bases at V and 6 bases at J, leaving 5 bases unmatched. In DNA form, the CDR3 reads TGTGCCAGCAGGCTAGCGGGGGTCTCCAATGAGCAGTTCTTC. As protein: CASRLAGVSNEQFF.

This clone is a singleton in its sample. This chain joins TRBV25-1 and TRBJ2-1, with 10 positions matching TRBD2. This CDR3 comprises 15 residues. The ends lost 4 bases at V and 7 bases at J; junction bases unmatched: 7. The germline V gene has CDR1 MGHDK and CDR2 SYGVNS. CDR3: CASSGIAGGWNEQFF. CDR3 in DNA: TGTGCCAGCAGTGGAATAGCGGGAGGTTGGAATGAGCAGTTCTTC. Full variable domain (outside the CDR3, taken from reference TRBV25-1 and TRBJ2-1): EADIYQTPRYLVIGTGKKITLECSQTMGHDKMYWYQQDPGMELHLIHYSYGVNSTEKGDLSSESTVSRIRTEHFPLTLESARPSHTSQYLCASSGIAGGWNEQFFGPGTRLTVL.

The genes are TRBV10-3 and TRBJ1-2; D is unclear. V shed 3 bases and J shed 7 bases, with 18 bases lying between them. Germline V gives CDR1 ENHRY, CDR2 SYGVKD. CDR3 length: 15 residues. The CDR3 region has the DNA TGTGCCATCAGTGACCAAACGATAGCTGTACGTGGCTACACCTTC. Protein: CAISDQTIAVRGYTF.

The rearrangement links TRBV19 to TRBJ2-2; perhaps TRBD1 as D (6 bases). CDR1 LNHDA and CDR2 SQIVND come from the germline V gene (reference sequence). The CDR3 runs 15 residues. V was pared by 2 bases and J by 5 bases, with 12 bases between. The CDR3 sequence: CASSITSGVTGELFF. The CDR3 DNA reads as TGTGCCAGTAGTATAACCTCAGGGGTTACCGGGGAGCTGTTTTTT.

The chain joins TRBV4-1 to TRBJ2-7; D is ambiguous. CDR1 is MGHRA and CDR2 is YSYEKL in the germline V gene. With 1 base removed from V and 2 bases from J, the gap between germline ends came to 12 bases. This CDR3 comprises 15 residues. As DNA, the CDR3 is TGCGCCAGCAGCCAAGCGGCAGGTCCTACCTACGAGCAGTACTTC. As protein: CASSQAAGPTYEQYF.

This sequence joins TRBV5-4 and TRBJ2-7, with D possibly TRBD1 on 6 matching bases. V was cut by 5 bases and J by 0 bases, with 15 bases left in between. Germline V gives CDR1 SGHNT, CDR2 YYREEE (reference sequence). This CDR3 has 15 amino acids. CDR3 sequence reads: CASSQLGAASYEQYF. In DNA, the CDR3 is TGTGCCAGCAGTCAGCTGGGGGCGGCCTCCTACGAGCAGTACTTC.